Detailed here is one T cell receptor (beta chain). Its antigen remains unknown. This CDR3 has 13 residues. V was shortened by 7 bases and J by 10 bases, with 17 bases between the two germline ends. CDR1 and CDR2 from the germline V gene are LNHDA and SQIVND (reference sequence). The data are from a study of Ad26.COV2.S vaccination and SARS-CoV-2 variants. Study conclusions and caveats: There was a possibility that the TCR breadth and depth analyses underestimated total T cell responses. Marked by substantial breadth, spike-specific CD8+ and CD4+ T cell responses were reportedly seen after vaccination.

The protocol was immunoSEQ multiplex PCR, while the TCRdb copy is restricted to in-frame clones and leaves out a portion. The sample records more than 150,000 clones, approximately 88% being singletons. The chain employs TRBV19 and TRBJ2-1, with D possibly matching TRBD2 (5 bases). Sequencing used peripheral blood, obtained after recovery from COVID-19. This clonotype originated in a human donor who had recovered from COVID-19. In DNA, the CDR3 is TGTGCCAGTAACAGTGGCGGACTGGGAGAGCAGTTCTTC. The encoded protein is CASNSGGLGEQFF.